This is a list of T cell receptor beta chains from one sample in a study of cytomegalovirus exposure and HLA in healthy donors. Clones were sequenced by immunoSEQ multiplex PCR, and TCRdb holds only the in-frame ones, with some missing. The sample holds 100,000 or so clones, nearly 65% seen once. Sequenced sample: PBMCs. The receptors originated from a human donor in good health. CDR3s include the opening cysteine and the closing phenylalanine or tryptophan. Fields, in order: V gene, J gene, D gene, clone size, CDR3 DNA, CDR3 protein. A D gene is named only where the DNA matches it firmly. A clone size is listed for some rows: how often the clone was seen (once, few, many), or a class if it is expanded.

>TRBV5-1|TRBJ2-5|NA|NA
TGCGCCAGCAGCTTGGACAGTGAAGAGACCCAGTACTTC
CASSLDSEETQYF
>TRBV7-9|TRBJ2-5|NA|NA
TGTGCCAGCAGCTTATTCGGCGGCAACCAAGAGACCCAGTACTTC
CASSLFGGNQETQYF
>TRBV11-2|TRBJ1-3|NA|NA
TGTGCCAGCAGCTTAGGACAGGCGTTCTCTGGAAACACCATATATTTT
CASSLGQAFSGNTIYF
>TRBV4-2|TRBJ2-7|NA|NA
TGTGCCAGCAGCCAAGAAGTTGCTAGTTTCTACGAGCAGTACTTC
CASSQEVASFYEQYF
>TRBV21-1|TRBJ2-5|NA|NA
TGTGCCACCACCGGTGAGACCCAGTACTTC
CATTGETQYF
>TRBV2|TRBJ2-5|NA|NA
TGTGCCAGCAGTGAAGGAGTCTTCTCGGTCGAGACCCAGTACTTC
CASSEGVFSVETQYF
>TRBV29-1|TRBJ2-1|NA|once
TGCAGCGTTGAGAGGAGGGGATTTGAGCAGTTCTTC
CSVERRGFEQFF
>TRBV28|TRBJ2-1|NA|NA
TGTGCCAGCAGTTTGTCAGGGAAAATATACAATGAGCAGTTCTTC
CASSLSGKIYNEQFF
>TRBV7-3|TRBJ2-1|TRBD2|few
TGTGCCAGCAGCTTAGCCGACAGAGGGCTAGCGGGTGGGAATGAGCAGTTCTTC
CASSLADRGLAGGNEQFF
>TRBV2|TRBJ1-2|NA|NA
TGTGCCAGCCTTCGGGACACAGAAAAAGGCTACACCTTC
CASLRDTEKGYTF
>TRBV15|TRBJ2-1|TRBD1|NA
TGTGCCACCAGCAGAGCTCTCCAGGGGGCGCATGAGCAGTTCTTC
CATSRALQGAHEQFF
>TRBV6-6|TRBJ2-1|TRBD1|NA
TGTGCCAGCAGCCGGGACAGTTACAATGAGCAGTTCTTC
CASSRDSYNEQFF
>TRBV9|TRBJ2-7|TRBD2|NA
TGTGCCAGCAGCGTAGCTGGGACTAGCGGGAGTTACGAGCAGTACTTC
CASSVAGTSGSYEQYF
>TRBV2|TRBJ1-2|TRBD1|NA
TGTGCCAGCAGCGAAACGACAGGGGGCGCCGATCCATATGGCTACACCTTC
CASSETTGGADPYGYTF
>TRBV4-1|TRBJ2-7|TRBD1|NA
TGCGCCAGCAGCCAAGGAGGGACAGGACCCGCCGTCTCCTACGAGCAGTACTTC
CASSQGGTGPAVSYEQYF
>TRBV10-3|TRBJ1-5|TRBD1|NA
TGTGCCATCAGTTCAGGGGGACAGGGCTATCAGCCCCAGCATTTT
CAISSGGQGYQPQHF
>TRBV30|TRBJ2-7|NA|NA
TGTGCCTGGAGGGGGATAGGGGGGGGTCATAGATACGAGCAGTACTTC
CAWRGIGGGHRYEQYF
>TRBV4-1|TRBJ2-7|NA|NA
TGCGCCAGCAGCCAAGATTCTCCGTACGGGCAGTACTTC
CASSQDSPYGQYF
>TRBV7-2|TRBJ2-1|NA|NA
TGTGCCAGCAGCTTAGGGACTTCCCCCAGGGGCTACAATGAGCAGTTCTTC
CASSLGTSPRGYNEQFF
>TRBV19|TRBJ2-3|NA|NA
TGTGCCAGCAGCTCGGGGTCGGATACGCAGTATTTT
CASSSGSDTQYF
>TRBV28|TRBJ2-1|TRBD1|NA
TGTGCCAGCGGACAGGGTGTTGGGTACGAGCAGTTCTTC
CASGQGVGYEQFF
>TRBV2|TRBJ1-2|NA|NA
TGTGCCAGCAGTGAAGCGGGGGCTTATGGCTACACCTTC
CASSEAGAYGYTF
>TRBV10-3|TRBJ2-7|TRBD1|NA
TGTGCCATCAGCCCAGGGGGCTACGAGCAGTACTTC
CAISPGGYEQYF
>TRBV7-2|TRBJ2-3|NA|NA
TGTGCCAGCAGCTTACCCCAGGCAGGGGTGGATACGCAGTATTTT
CASSLPQAGVDTQYF
>TRBV5-1|TRBJ2-7|TRBD1|NA
TGCGCCAGCCACGACAGGGACGACGTCTCCTACGAGCAGTACTTC
CASHDRDDVSYEQYF
>TRBV5-6|TRBJ2-3|TRBD2|NA
TGTGCCAGCAGCGGGTGGACTAGCGAAAATCCTTTCACAGATACGCAGTATTTT
CASSGWTSENPFTDTQYF
>TRBV30|TRBJ2-7|TRBD2|NA
TGTGCCTGGACTAGCGGGGTCTCCTACGAGCAGTACTTC
CAWTSGVSYEQYF
>TRBV28|TRBJ2-7|TRBD2|NA
TGTGCCAGCAGTAGTAGGCTAGCGGGAGTTCAATACGAGCAGTACTTC
CASSSRLAGVQYEQYF
>TRBV19|TRBJ1-2|TRBD1|NA
TGTGCCAGTAGTATGGCCGACAGGGTTTTCTGTGGCTACACCTTC
CASSMADRVFCGYTF
>TRBV30|TRBJ2-3|TRBD1|NA
TGTGCCTGGAGCGCCGGGACAGGTCGGTCAGATACGCAGTATTTT
CAWSAGTGRSDTQYF
>TRBV4-1|TRBJ2-7|NA|NA
TGCGCCAGCAGCCCCCCCAAGGGACAAGGTCCCTACGAGCAGTACTTC
CASSPPKGQGPYEQYF
>TRBV28|TRBJ1-5|NA|NA
TGTGCCAGCAGGACAGGTGGTAGCAATCAGCCCCAGCATTTT
CASRTGGSNQPQHF
>TRBV28|TRBJ1-2|NA|NA
TGTGCCAGCAGTTTGACAGTAAGTGGATATGGCTACACCTTC
CASSLTVSGYGYTF
>TRBV7-9|TRBJ1-2|NA|NA
TGTGCCAGCAGCCCAGAAGCAGGGATCCACTATGGCTACACCTTC
CASSPEAGIHYGYTF